This note documents a single T cell receptor beta chain sequence. Its cognate antigen is unknown. Regarding time point: week 23, last vaccination. In the vaccine, a single dose held 300 ug of the mutant IDH1 20-mer peptide, along with topical imiquimod. New IDH1-mutant, ATRX-lost WHO grade 3 or 4 astrocytomas occurred in donors. This record belongs to a study of a mutant IDH1 vaccine in newly diagnosed glioma. Method: immunoSEQ multiplex PCR; TCRdb's copy keeps in-frame clones and lacks some. This sample has about 72,000 clones, with 84% found just once. The input for sequencing was PBMCs, taken from a glioma patient whose treatment included an IDH1 peptide vaccine. The TCR originated in a young man with glioma.

The CDR3 loop is CASTQRGEAFF. The CDR3 DNA reads as TGTGCCAGCACCCAGCGGGGTGAAGCTTTCTTT. The chain recombines TRBV27 with TRBJ1-1; D remains ambiguous. Trimming left V 7 bases short and J 7 bases short, with 10 bases between. CDR3 length equals 11 residues. Germline CDR1 MNHEY, CDR2 SMNVEV (reference sequence).